This T cell receptor (beta chain) was sequenced during a study of blood T cell repertoires in COVID-19. The data were produced by immunoSEQ multiplex PCR, yet TCRdb's version contains in-frame clones alone and is incomplete. Of fewer than 300,000 clones listed, 70% to 90% are singletons. CDR3 size: 12 residues. V lost 2 bases to trimming and J lost 4 bases, with 6 bases between them. Germline V lookup: CDR1 KGHSH, CDR2 LQKENI. The sequence was obtained from a woman aged 70 to 79 with active or convalescent COVID-19. Input material: peripheral blood. The rearrangement links TRBV18 to TRBJ2-7; tentatively, D is TRBD1 (5 bases). CDR3 sequence: CASSPRQYEQYF. The DNA for the CDR3 is TGTGCCAGCTCACCAAGACAGTACGAGCAGTACTTC.